This T cell receptor beta chain came from a study of cytotoxic CD8 clonotypes in ibrutinib-treated CLL. Study-wide points: Treatment left the uncommon public clonotypes either contracted or stable in frequency. Clonality increased at ibrutinib response and stayed stable in sustained remission. At progression, however, it fell back toward baseline.

Deep sequencing aimed at 1 in 200,000 to 1 in 1 million T cells' resolution. Sequenced by immunoSEQ multiplex PCR; TCRdb stores in-frame clones only, minus some. Counted here are 40,000 to 60,000 clones, around 53% occurring once; the ten biggest clones make up about 33%. PBMCs that had been cryopreserved were the source of approximately 2 micrograms of genomic DNA for TCR beta libraries. This clone was seen only once. Its antigen is not identified. This CDR3 comprises 16 residues. Germline V gene data show CDR1 as LNHNV and CDR2 as YYDKDF (reference sequence). The V end lost 0 bases, the J end lost 4 bases, and 15 bases lay between the germline ends.

The source material was PBMCs, sampled after 12 months of ibrutinib treatment. The source is a human donor with chronic lymphocytic leukemia. V is TRBV15 and J is TRBJ1-2; no clear D gene. CDR3 nucleotides: TGTGCCACCAGCAGAGATAGCCAGCCATACTCCTATGGCTACACCTTC. Encoded protein: CATSRDSQPYSYGYTF. The variable domain in full, with the rest retrieved from reference TRBV15 and TRBJ1-2, is DAMVIQNPRYQVTQFGKPVTLSCSQTLNHNVMYWYQQKSSQAPKLLFHYYDKDFNNEADTPDNFQSRRPNTSFCFLDIRSPGLGDTAMYLCATSRDSQPYSYGYTFGSGTRLTVV.